This entry concerns a single T cell receptor beta chain. The record originates from a study of blood T cell repertoires in COVID-19. Study-wide background: Whether acute or convalescent, the COVID-19 samples came from the United States, Italy and Spain. In each case, the material was cDNA or gDNA derived from T cells, B-cell-depleted T cells, or PBMCs.

Authors' methods: The authors estimated nucleated cell counts from reference gene primer amplification. This table comes from immunoSEQ multiplex PCR, and its TCRdb copy is limited to in-frame clones, with some not included. The D gene and trimming were derived from the DNA, and the V and J assignments and clone size from that table. The sample holds 130,000 to 150,000 clones, around 76% seen once. The V end lost 4 bases, the J end lost 1 base, and 8 bases lay between the germline ends. Looked up from germline, CDR1 is MNHNY and CDR2 is SVGAGI (reference sequence). The CDR3 runs 14 residues. The origin of this receptor is a man between 60 and 75 years old with acute or convalescent COVID-19. The rearrangement uses TRBV6-6 and TRBJ1-5; TRBD1 might be the D (5 bases). The sample consisted of peripheral blood. CDR3 region: CASSSGGSNQPQHF. Written as DNA, the CDR3 is TGTGCCAGCAGTTCGGGGGGGAGCAATCAGCCCCAGCATTTT.